The 19 T cell receptor beta chains below all came from one sample that was sequenced in a study of Graves' ophthalmopathy and Graves' hyperthyroidism. The TCR beta CDR3 regions underwent amplification from RNA transcripts. HTBI primers primed a first-round RT-PCR, and a second-round multiplex PCR followed. TCRdb analysed the multiplex PCR reads with MiXCR anew, one entry per CDR3 protein. This sample has under 800,000 distinct CDR3 sequences; 22% occur once, and the top ten carry approximately 7.7%. Sequencing was performed on peripheral blood. The receptors here all came from a woman between 18 and 29 years old with stable Graves' hyperthyroidism. Some clones in this sample may be carry-over from other donors' samples.

V and J are TRBV24-1 and TRBJ2-5; 7 bases are a match to TRBD1. Germline trimming cut 7 bases from V and 5 bases from J; bases unmatched to any gene: 3. The CDR3 consists of 12 residues. Germline CDR1 is KGHDR and CDR2 is SFDVKD. CDR3 protein: CATRDRRETQYF. The CDR3, as DNA: TGTGCCACCAGGGACAGGCGGGAGACCCAGTACTTC.

V and J are TRBV9 and TRBJ2-2; 7 bases match TRBD2. The ends lost 4 bases at V and 5 bases at J; junction bases unmatched: 8. The CDR3 loop spans 15 amino acids. Germline V gene sequence: CDR1 SGDLS, CDR2 YYNGEE. The CDR3 coding sequence is TGTGCCAGCAGCACCCGGGGAGGGATAACCGGGGAGCTGTTTTTT. Its protein product is CASSTRGGITGELFF. Combining the CDR3 with reference TRBV9 and TRBJ2-2 gives the whole variable domain DSGVTQTPKHLITATGQRVTLRCSPRSGDLSVYWYQQSLDQGLQFLIQYYNGEERAKGNILERFSAQQFPDLHSELNLSSLELGDSALYFCASSTRGGITGELFFGEGSRLTVL.

This clonotype was seen at least ten times. V is TRBV6-4 and J is TRBJ1-5; D may be TRBD1 (5 bases). CDR1 MRHNA and CDR2 SNTAGT come from the germline V gene. The CDR3 is 18 residues long. V lost 6 bases and J lost 6, with 27 bases in between. The CDR3 DNA is TGTGCCAGCAGCGCCTCCGGGTCCTCCAGGGCGTTGATTCAGCCCCAGCATTTT. As protein: CASSASGSSRALIQPQHF.

The chain links TRBV12-3 or TRBV12-4 to TRBJ2-7, with 8 bases aligning to TRBD2. The junction had 9 bases not matched to a gene; V was cut back by 4 bases and J by 4 bases. The CDR3 runs 15 residues. CDR3 residues: CASSSSGSLKYEQYF. The CDR3 DNA sequence: TGTGCCAGCAGTTCCAGCGGGAGCTTAAAATACGAGCAGTACTTC.

The sample holds many counts of this clonotype. This rearrangement joins TRBV12-3 or TRBV12-4 to TRBJ1-1; no reliable D call. This CDR3 region has 14 residues. V gave up 2 bases and J gave up 1 base, with 8 bases separating them. CDR3 loop: CASSLTSQNTEAFF. The CDR3 DNA is TGTGCCAGCAGTTTAACATCCCAGAACACTGAAGCTTTCTTT.

This clonotype came up many times. The chain uses TRBV7-2 and TRBJ2-5; 13 bases are shared with TRBD2. The CDR3 spans 16 residues. Trimming cost V 4 bases and J 5 bases; bases outside gene matches: 7. The V gene's germline CDR1 is SGHTA and CDR2 FQGNSA. The CDR3 DNA is TGTGCCAGCAGCTCCGGACTAGCGGGGGTGGGGGAGACCCAGTACTTC. It codes for CASSSGLAGVGETQYF. Based on the CDR3 plus reference TRBV7-2 and TRBJ2-5, the full variable domain is GAGVSQSPSNKVTEKGKDVELRCDPISGHTALYWYRQSLGQGLEFLIYFQGNSAPDKSGLPSDRFSAERTGGSVSTLTIQRTQQEDSAVYLCASSSGLAGVGETQYFGPGTRLLVL.

This clonotype was picked up many times. J is TRBJ2-7 and V is TRBV7-2, with D possibly being TRBD1 (6 bases). Trimming removed 5 bases at V and 2 bases at J, with 16 bases between. Germline V lookup: CDR1 SGHTA, CDR2 FQGNSA. This CDR3 region has 15 residues. The CDR3 DNA is TGTGCCAGCAGCCCCTCGAGGGACAAACCCTACGAGCAGTACTTC. The encoded protein is CASSPSRDKPYEQYF.

This clonotype showed up many times. The chain is built from TRBV6-1 and TRBJ2-7; TRBD1 is a possible D gene (5 bases). CDR1 MNHNS and CDR2 SASEGT come from the germline V gene. V was trimmed by 6 bases and J by 2 bases, leaving 11 bases between them. The CDR3 covers 13 residues. DNA of the CDR3: TGTGCCAGCAGAAAGAGGACAACCTACGAGCAGTACTTC. Its translation: CASRKRTTYEQYF.

This clonotype was seen many times. CDR3 in amino acids: CASSHPEQGPYGYTF. The DNA for the CDR3 is TGCGCCAGCAGCCATCCAGAGCAGGGACCCTATGGCTACACCTTC. V gene TRBV4-1 combines with J gene TRBJ1-2; perhaps TRBD1 as D (5 bases). CDR1 MGHRA and CDR2 YSYEKL come from the germline V gene. This CDR3 has 15 amino acids. V was clipped by 3 bases and J by 4 bases, with 15 bases between them.

The rearrangement links TRBV2 to TRBJ1-1; D unresolved. Trimming removed 9 bases at V and 8 bases at J, with 22 bases between. The length of the CDR3 is 14 residues. Germline-derived CDR1 and CDR2 are SNHLY and FYNNEI. The CDR3 sequence is CAREQLPGSREAFF. The CDR3 region has the DNA TGTGCCAGGGAACAACTACCGGGGTCAAGGGAAGCTTTCTTT.

This clonotype was counted at least ten times. The V call is TRBV4-2, the J call TRBJ2-7; TRBD2 matches 13 bases. There are 22 residues in the CDR3. V shed 4 bases, J shed 2 bases, and the junction held 23 bases outside the gene matches. The germline gives CDR1 LGHNA, CDR2 YNFKEQ. The CDR3 nucleotides read TGTGCCAGCAGCCGTCCCGGAGGGGGCCTTGGACTAGCGGGAGTGGGAACCTACGAGCAGTACTTC. Protein sequence: CASSRPGGGLGLAGVGTYEQYF.

The chain couples TRBV12-3 or TRBV12-4 to TRBJ2-7; tentatively, D is TRBD2 (5 bases). The CDR3 has 13 residues. V dropped 4 bases and J dropped 6 bases, with 13 bases sitting between them. This CDR3 is CASSYRENSEQYF. In nucleotides, the CDR3 is TGTGCCAGCAGTTATAGGGAGAATTCCGAGCAGTACTTC.

The J gene is TRBJ2-7, the V gene TRBV2, with 9 bases lining up with TRBD1. Germline trimming cut 8 bases from V and 2 bases from J; bases unmatched to any gene: 7. The germline V gene encodes CDR1 SNHLY and CDR2 FYNNEI. The CDR3 consists of 14 residues. As DNA, the CDR3 is TGTGCCAGCTCGGGGGGACAGGGTACCTACGAGCAGTACTTC. This translates into CASSGGQGTYEQYF.

This clonotype came up a few times. The chain joins TRBV20-1 to TRBJ2-2; possibly TRBD2 for D (5 bases). The CDR3 sequence is 13 residues long. V lost 3 bases and J lost 4, with 9 bases in between. The germline V gene has CDR1 DFQATT and CDR2 SNEGSKA (reference sequence). The CDR3 DNA follows: TGCAGTGCTAGGGGGAGCCTCACCGGGGAGCTGTTTTTT. Translation gives CSARGSLTGELFF.

This chain connects TRBV5-1 to TRBJ2-7; the D call may be TRBD1 or TRBD2 (5 bases each). The ends were cut back, 4 bases at V and 6 bases at J, with 8 bases in the middle. The CDR3 covers 11 residues. In germline, CDR1 is SGHRS, CDR2 YFSETQ. This chain's CDR3 is CASSGGFEQYF. The CDR3 DNA reads as TGCGCCAGCAGCGGGGGTTTCGAGCAGTACTTC.

Turning to this clonotype: Given a much more abundant clone one base away, this may be a read error. The chain uses TRBV20-1 and TRBJ2-7; 7 bases line up with TRBD1. Trimming removed 5 bases from V and 4 bases from J; junction bases left unmatched: 5. CDR1 is DFQATT, CDR2 SNEGSKA, per germline (reference sequence). This CDR3 has 12 amino acids. The CDR3 region has the DNA TGCAGTGCTGGGGACAGTCAGTACGAGCAGTACGTC. This gives the protein CSAGDSQYEQYV.

The chain recombines TRBV20-1 with TRBJ2-5, with TRBD1 identical over 12 bases. CDR1 DFQATT and CDR2 SNEGSKA come from the germline V gene (reference sequence). V lost 2 bases to trimming and J lost 5 bases; unmatched junction nucleotides: 18. The CDR3 is 19 residues long. As DNA, the CDR3 is TGCAGTGCTAGAACCGGGACAGGGGGCCGAAGAGTAGCGGGGGAGACCCAGTACTTC. It translates to CSARTGTGGRRVAGETQYF.

Ten or more counts support this clonotype. The chain recombines TRBV6-1 with TRBJ2-7; the D gene is possibly TRBD2 (6 bases). Trimming took 5 bases from V and 9 from J, leaving 8 bases between them. Germline V CDR1 and CDR2: MNHNS, SASEGT. This CDR3 has 10 residues. Here the CDR3 reads CASSWRAQYF. The CDR3 bases are TGTGCCAGCAGTTGGAGGGCGCAGTACTTC.

The table lists this clonotype with a few counts. The V call is TRBV12-3 or TRBV12-4, the J call TRBJ1-1, with 8 bases aligning to TRBD1. Losses at the gene ends were 5 bases for V and 1 base for J; bases not matched to a gene: 3. The CDR3 consists of 14 residues. The CDR3 bases are TGTGCCAGCAGTGGACAGGGACCGAACACTGAAGCTTTCTTT. Protein product: CASSGQGPNTEAFF.